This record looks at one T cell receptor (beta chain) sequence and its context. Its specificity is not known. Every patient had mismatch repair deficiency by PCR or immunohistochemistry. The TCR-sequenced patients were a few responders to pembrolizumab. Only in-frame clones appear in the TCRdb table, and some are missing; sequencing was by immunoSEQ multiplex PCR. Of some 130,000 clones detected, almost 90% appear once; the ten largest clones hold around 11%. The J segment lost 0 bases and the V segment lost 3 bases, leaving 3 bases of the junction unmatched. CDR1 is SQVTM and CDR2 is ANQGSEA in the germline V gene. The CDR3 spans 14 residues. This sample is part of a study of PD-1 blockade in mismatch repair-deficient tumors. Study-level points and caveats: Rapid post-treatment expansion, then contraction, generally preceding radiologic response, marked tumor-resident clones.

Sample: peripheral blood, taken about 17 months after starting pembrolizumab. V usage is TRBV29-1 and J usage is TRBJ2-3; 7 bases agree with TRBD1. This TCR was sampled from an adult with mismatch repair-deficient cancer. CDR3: CSVEGQTSTDTQYF. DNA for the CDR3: TGCAGCGTTGAGGGACAGACTAGCACAGATACGCAGTATTTT.